The 21 T cell receptor beta chains below come from one sample, sequenced in a study of read filtering for tumor transcriptome and immune sequencing. From about 0.4 ug of RNA, a library with molecular barcoded alpha/delta and beta/gamma adaptors was made. Via MiXCR, TCRdb re-called the reads, giving one row per CDR3 protein. The data hold fewer than 100,000 distinct CDR3 sequences, with roughly an eighth observed a single time. The specimen sequenced was a population of CD138-negative cells sorted from bone marrow. All receptors come from a donor at least 40 years old with multiple myeloma.

This clonotype was recorded many times. A read error is possible here, since a much larger clone lies one base away. The chain has TRBV13 and TRBJ2-1, with D perhaps TRBD2 (5 bases). The CDR3 consists of 14 residues. The V gene's germline CDR1 is PRHDT and CDR2 FYEKMQ (reference sequence). As DNA, the CDR3 is TGTGCCAGCAGCTTTGCGCTAGACTACAATGGGCAGTTCTTC. It encodes CASSFALDYNGQFF.

This clonotype appeared many times. The chain combines TRBV6-5 with TRBJ1-5, with D unclear. The ends were cut back, 8 bases at V and 6 bases at J, with 11 bases in the middle. The germline gives CDR1 MNHEY, CDR2 SVGAGI. CDR3 length: 12 amino acids. The CDR3 here is CASGGIGQPQHF. The CDR3 nucleotides are TGTGCCAGCGGAGGGATAGGTCAGCCCCAGCATTTT.

The rearrangement uses TRBV12-3 or TRBV12-4 and TRBJ1-2; a weak D match, TRBD1 (5 bases). CDR3 length: 13 amino acids. V was pared by 3 bases and J by 7 bases, with 12 bases between. The CDR3 DNA reads TGTGCCAGCAGTTTTGGGGGTTCGGCTGGCTACACCTTC. It yields the protein CASSFGGSAGYTF.

Notes on this clonotype: The missing conserved phenylalanine or tryptophan at the end of this CDR3 makes a read error likely. This chain links TRBV28 with TRBJ1-1; D is ambiguous. Germline V gene data show CDR1 as MDHEN and CDR2 as SYDVKM. The CDR3 has 15 residues. With 7 bases removed from V and 4 bases from J, the gap between germline ends came to 19 bases. The CDR3 protein is CASKVWISMSTEAFS. The DNA for the CDR3 is TGTGCCAGCAAGGTGTGGATTTCAATGAGCACTGAAGCTTTCTCT.

This clonotype was found many times. The chain uses TRBV29-1 and TRBJ2-6; D call uncertain. V lost 7 bases to trimming and J lost 0 bases, with 10 bases between them. The CDR3 sequence is 14 residues long. Germline V gives CDR1 SQVTM, CDR2 ANQGSEA. As DNA, the CDR3 is TGCAGCGCACAATCCGTCTCTGGGGCCAACGTCCTGACTTTC. Its translation is CSAQSVSGANVLTF.

Many counts were recorded for this clonotype. The chain links TRBV20-1 to TRBJ2-1; tentative D call: TRBD1 (6 bases). V was trimmed by 1 base and J by 4 bases, leaving 11 bases between them. The CDR3 has 14 residues. Germline CDR1 reads DFQATT; CDR2 reads SNEGSKA (reference sequence). The chain's CDR3 is CSARVSQGYNEQFF. The DNA for the CDR3 is TGCAGTGCTAGAGTCTCACAGGGATACAATGAGCAGTTCTTC.

This clonotype showed up many times. This chain joins TRBV28 and TRBJ2-7; D is ambiguous. The CDR3 loop spans 15 amino acids. Trimming removed 4 bases from V and 4 bases from J, with 17 bases in between. Germline assignment: CDR1 MDHEN and CDR2 SYDVKM. The CDR3 DNA is TGTGCCAGCAGTTCCCCCCACGAGCTAGATTACGAGCAGTACTTC. Its translation: CASSSPHELDYEQYF.

This clonotype was recorded at least ten times. The V and J genes are TRBV20-1 and TRBJ2-6; TRBD1 aligns across 7 bases. V trimming: 6 bases; J trimming: 4 bases; junction bases outside the gene matches: 12. CDR1 and CDR2 (germline): DFQATT, SNEGSKA (reference sequence). This CDR3 contains 16 residues. CDR3 sequence reads: CSAKQGLGSGANVLTF. DNA for the CDR3: TGCAGTGCCAAACAGGGGCTCGGGTCCGGGGCCAACGTCCTGACTTTC.

This clonotype was seen many times. The rearrangement joins TRBV29-1 to TRBJ2-5; possible D gene TRBD2, 5 bases. The CDR3 has 14 amino acids. The germline gives CDR1 SQVTM, CDR2 ANQGSEA. Trimming took off 3 bases at V and 4 bases at J, with 15 bases between the two ends. CDR3 DNA sequence: TGCAGCGTTGAGGCATCCGGGATGGGAGAGACCCAGTACTTC. Translation: CSVEASGMGETQYF.

In its sample, this clonotype was seen many times. For the CDR3, the DNA is TGCAGTGCTAGAGAGGGACAGGGGACTAGCATAGAGTACTTC. This gives the protein CSAREGQGTSIEYF. J is TRBJ2-7 and V is TRBV20-1, with D perhaps TRBD1 (10 bases). Germline V gives CDR1 DFQATT, CDR2 SNEGSKA (reference sequence). Trimming removed 0 bases from V and 11 bases from J, with 20 bases in between. The CDR3 loop spans 14 amino acids.

Many counts were recorded for this clonotype. This chain joins TRBV7-9 and TRBJ2-5; D might be TRBD1 (6 bases). Germline CDR1 SEHNR, CDR2 FQNEAQ (reference sequence). Trimming removed 1 base from V and 1 base from J, with 16 bases in between. CDR3 length: 17 residues. Here the CDR3 DNA reads TGTGCCAGCAGCTTAGGAGGGTACAGGGCCTTCCAAGAGACCCAGTACTTC. Amino acids: CASSLGGYRAFQETQYF.

This clonotype was counted at least ten times. This chain connects TRBV9 to TRBJ2-2; TRBD2 agrees at 9 bases. Germline loops: CDR1 SGDLS, CDR2 YYNGEE. V shed 1 base and J 0 bases; nucleotides not matched to a gene: 4. This CDR3 has 17 residues. The DNA for the CDR3 is TGTGCCAGCAGCGTAAAGATAGCGGGAGCGAACACCGGGGAGCTGTTTTTT. It codes for CASSVKIAGANTGELFF.

The chain couples TRBV12-3 or TRBV12-4 to TRBJ2-1; 12 nucleotides line up with TRBD2. V lost 5 bases and J lost 6; bases outside the gene matches: 8. CDR3 length: 16 residues. CDR3 sequence reads: CASSAATSGSSNEQFF. CDR3 DNA sequence: TGTGCCAGCAGTGCCGCGACTAGCGGGAGTAGCAATGAGCAGTTCTTC.

The table lists this clonotype with many counts. The chain uses TRBV3-1 and TRBJ2-1; D gene ambiguous. Deletions cut 1 base from V and 3 bases from J, with 16 bases between. CDR3 length: 17 residues. Germline V gene sequence: CDR1 LGHDT, CDR2 YNNKEL (reference sequence). The CDR3 sequence is CASSQGVGIVGYNEQFF. The CDR3 nucleotides read TGTGCCAGCAGCCAAGGTGTCGGAATAGTAGGCTACAATGAGCAGTTCTTC.

A note on this clonotype: A much larger clone lies a single base off, so this may be a read error. The genes are TRBV20-1 and TRBJ2-6, with TRBD1 identical over 7 bases. Trimming removed 4 bases from V and 2 bases from J; junction bases left unmatched: 8. Germline CDR1 and CDR2: DFQATT and SNEGSKA (reference sequence). The CDR3 loop spans 16 amino acids. The CDR3 reads CSATDRDHPGANVLTF. CDR3 in DNA: TGCAGTGCTACCGACAGGGATCATCCTGGGGCCAACGTCCTGACTTTC.

This clonotype has a count of ten or more. The rearrangement uses TRBV28 and TRBJ2-3; possibly TRBD2 for D (5 bases). In germline, CDR1 is MDHEN, CDR2 SYDVKM. The V end lost 3 bases, the J end lost 0 bases, and 10 bases lay between the germline ends. The CDR3 has 15 amino acids. The CDR3 spells CASSLPSPSTDTQYF. Written as DNA, the CDR3 is TGTGCCAGCAGTTTGCCTAGCCCTAGCACAGATACGCAGTATTTT.

The table lists this clonotype with many counts. The chain links TRBV3-1 to TRBJ2-7; 9 bases align to TRBD1. The CDR3 is 16 residues long. Germline V CDR1 and CDR2: LGHDT, YNNKEL (reference sequence). The V and J ends lost 4 bases and 7 bases, in that order; junction bases with no gene match: 14. CDR3 sequence (DNA): TGTGCCAGCAGCCCCCCGGGGACAGGGTTATTGAGGGAGCAGTACTTC. Residues: CASSPPGTGLLREQYF.

V gene TRBV6-1 combines with J gene TRBJ2-2; D call uncertain. From germline, CDR1 is MNHNS and CDR2 SASEGT. The CDR3 runs to 11 residues. The V gene lost 10 bases and the J gene lost 3 bases, with 6 bases spanning the gap. CDR3 loop: CAISDTGELFF. DNA for the CDR3: TGTGCCATATCTGACACCGGGGAGCTGTTTTTT.

The chain employs TRBV20-1 and TRBJ1-6; 8 bases are a match to TRBD1. The trim removed 1 base at V and 7 bases at J, leaving 3 bases unmatched. The CDR3 spans 14 residues. In germline, CDR1 is DFQATT, CDR2 SNEGSKA (reference sequence). CDR3 coding DNA: TGCAGTGCTAGAGGACAGGGGACCAATTCACCCCTCCACTTT. Amino acids: CSARGQGTNSPLHF.

This clonotype was counted ten times or more. The chain combines TRBV20-1 with TRBJ1-5, with 9 bases aligning to TRBD1. Germline V lookup: CDR1 DFQATT, CDR2 SNEGSKA (reference sequence). The CDR3 has 16 amino acids. The J segment lost 7 bases and the V segment lost 0 bases, leaving 10 bases of the junction unmatched. The CDR3 region is CSARDITGQGYQPQHF. CDR3 DNA sequence: TGCAGTGCTAGAGATATAACGGGACAGGGCTACCAGCCCCAGCATTTT.

This clonotype showed up many times. The chain combines TRBV12-3 or TRBV12-4 with TRBJ2-1; 8 positions match TRBD2. V trimming: 7 bases; J trimming: 7 bases; junction bases outside the gene matches: 6. The CDR3 consists of 13 residues. CDR3 sequence: CASTQGLGNEQFF. CDR3 nucleotide sequence: TGTGCCAGCACCCAGGGACTAGGGAATGAGCAGTTCTTC.